Listed below are T cell receptor beta chains from one sample, sequenced in a study of blood T cell repertoires in COVID-19. Assay used: immunoSEQ multiplex PCR; TCRdb lists only in-frame clones, some missing. This table holds 70,000 to 95,000 clones, 89% found once. The sequenced material came from peripheral blood. The source is a woman of 80 years or more with active COVID-19. CDR3s leave out the opening cysteine and the closing phenylalanine or tryptophan.

CDR3aa: ASSPYPSSYNEQF
v_gene: TRBV9
j_gene: TRBJ2-1

CDR3aa: AWSVLGYTEAF
v_gene: TRBV30
j_gene: TRBJ1-1

CDR3aa: ASSPGHLGETQY
v_gene: TRBV18
j_gene: TRBJ2-5

CDR3aa: ASNLQSVNTEAF
v_gene: TRBV7-9
j_gene: TRBJ1-1

CDR3aa: ASSSGVRAGEQY
v_gene: TRBV11-2
j_gene: TRBJ2-7

CDR3aa: ASSPGQETQY
v_gene: TRBV28
j_gene: TRBJ2-5

CDR3aa: ASSSVPDRGGEQY
v_gene: TRBV5-5
j_gene: TRBJ2-7

CDR3aa: ASSVGFAGALGYT
v_gene: TRBV9
j_gene: TRBJ1-2

CDR3aa: ASSQDTILVPY
v_gene: TRBV3-1/TRBV3-2
j_gene: TRBJ2-7

CDR3aa: ASSLAGILYNEQF
v_gene: TRBV7-9
j_gene: TRBJ2-1

CDR3aa: ASSQAIGGLSDTQY
v_gene: TRBV4-2
j_gene: TRBJ2-3

CDR3aa: ASSFLGQGKEKLF
v_gene: TRBV5-8
j_gene: TRBJ1-4

CDR3aa: AWGTSGSLYWF
v_gene: TRBV30
j_gene: TRBJ2-1

CDR3aa: ASSWEVYGYT
v_gene: TRBV28
j_gene: TRBJ1-2

CDR3aa: ASSKGGSEQY
v_gene: TRBV19
j_gene: TRBJ2-7

CDR3aa: ASTEQGYEQY
v_gene: TRBV21-1
j_gene: TRBJ2-7

CDR3aa: ASSPEAGNHEQY
v_gene: TRBV18
j_gene: TRBJ2-7

CDR3aa: ASSLGASGTNEQF
v_gene: TRBV5-1
j_gene: TRBJ2-1

CDR3aa: ASSSPTIAGGDNEQF
v_gene: TRBV6-2/TRBV6-3
j_gene: TRBJ2-1

CDR3aa: ATSRDSLPGVYEQY
v_gene: TRBV15
j_gene: TRBJ2-7

CDR3aa: ASSLSVAYEQY
v_gene: TRBV19
j_gene: TRBJ2-7

CDR3aa: SVQTSGRGTDTQY
v_gene: TRBV29-1
j_gene: TRBJ2-3

CDR3aa: ASSQEDRGLWNTEAF
v_gene: TRBV3-1/TRBV3-2
j_gene: TRBJ1-1

CDR3aa: ASSPAVDRSKY
v_gene: TRBV7-6
j_gene: TRBJ2-3

CDR3aa: ASTDGQVATNEKLF
v_gene: TRBV19
j_gene: TRBJ1-4

CDR3aa: ASREGETQY
v_gene: TRBV25-1
j_gene: TRBJ2-5

CDR3aa: ASTQTSGSVSYNEQF
v_gene: TRBV27
j_gene: TRBJ2-1

CDR3aa: AISPGTSGSPSAEQY
v_gene: TRBV10-3
j_gene: TRBJ2-7

CDR3aa: ASSAKRTGEAGELF
v_gene: TRBV18
j_gene: TRBJ2-2

CDR3aa: ASSGDRLSSYEQY
v_gene: TRBV7-9
j_gene: TRBJ2-7

CDR3aa: ASSFAEVGTEAF
v_gene: TRBV5-1
j_gene: TRBJ1-1

CDR3aa: ASSLETGPAEAF
v_gene: TRBV19
j_gene: TRBJ1-1

CDR3aa: ASSPPLHAGNQPQH
v_gene: TRBV18
j_gene: TRBJ1-5

CDR3aa: ASSEGGTSWETQY
v_gene: TRBV28
j_gene: TRBJ2-5

CDR3aa: ASSIGTSGSETQY
v_gene: TRBV19
j_gene: TRBJ2-5

CDR3aa: ATLVGQPNTEAF
v_gene: TRBV28
j_gene: TRBJ1-1

CDR3aa: ASSEGQEGPYEQY
v_gene: TRBV5-1
j_gene: TRBJ2-7

CDR3aa: ASSPGGTSGEQY
v_gene: TRBV11-2
j_gene: TRBJ2-7

CDR3aa: ASTLRGPGGQTQY
v_gene: TRBV28
j_gene: TRBJ2-5

CDR3aa: ASSKGDKSYEQY
v_gene: TRBV21-1
j_gene: TRBJ2-7

CDR3aa: ASSLIGTGVGETQY
v_gene: TRBV27
j_gene: TRBJ2-5

CDR3aa: ASRGRVRTEQY
v_gene: TRBV6-5
j_gene: TRBJ2-7

CDR3aa: ASSSPEDRAGYEQY
v_gene: TRBV28
j_gene: TRBJ2-7

CDR3aa: ASSLARLGVEQF
v_gene: TRBV5-1
j_gene: TRBJ2-1

CDR3aa: ASSVHSRASSYNEQF
v_gene: TRBV9
j_gene: TRBJ2-1

CDR3aa: ASSLGEQLAKNIQY
v_gene: TRBV11-2
j_gene: TRBJ2-4

CDR3aa: ASSKTGDTEAF
v_gene: TRBV7-9
j_gene: TRBJ1-1

CDR3aa: ASSLWDRESEAF
v_gene: TRBV28
j_gene: TRBJ1-1

CDR3aa: ASSGGQAAGNQPQH
v_gene: TRBV28
j_gene: TRBJ1-5

CDR3aa: ASLDRVKREQY
v_gene: TRBV21-1
j_gene: TRBJ2-7

CDR3aa: ASSEGQGTDTQY
v_gene: TRBV6-1
j_gene: TRBJ2-3

CDR3aa: ASSLGLEDTQY
v_gene: TRBV11-2
j_gene: TRBJ2-3

CDR3aa: ASSTGTDGRTPSGRSYEQY
v_gene: TRBV7-9
j_gene: TRBJ2-7

CDR3aa: ASSLPGGNEQY
v_gene: TRBV7-7
j_gene: TRBJ2-7

CDR3aa: ASSLSLNEQF
v_gene: TRBV7-9
j_gene: TRBJ2-1